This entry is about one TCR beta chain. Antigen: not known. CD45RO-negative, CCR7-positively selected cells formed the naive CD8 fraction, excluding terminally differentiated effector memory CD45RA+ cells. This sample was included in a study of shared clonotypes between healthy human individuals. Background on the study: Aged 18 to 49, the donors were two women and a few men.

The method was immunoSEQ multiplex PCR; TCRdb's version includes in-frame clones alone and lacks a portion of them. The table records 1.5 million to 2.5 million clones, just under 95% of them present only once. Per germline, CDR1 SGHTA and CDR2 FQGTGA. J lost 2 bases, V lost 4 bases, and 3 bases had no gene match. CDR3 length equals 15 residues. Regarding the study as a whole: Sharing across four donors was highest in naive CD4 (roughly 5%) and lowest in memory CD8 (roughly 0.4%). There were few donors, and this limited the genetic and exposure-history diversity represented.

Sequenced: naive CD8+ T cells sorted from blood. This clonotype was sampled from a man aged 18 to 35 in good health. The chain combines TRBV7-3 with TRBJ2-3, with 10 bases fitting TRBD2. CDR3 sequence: CASSSSGGVTDTQYF. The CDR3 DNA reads TGTGCCAGCAGCTCCAGCGGGGGGGTCACAGATACGCAGTATTTT.